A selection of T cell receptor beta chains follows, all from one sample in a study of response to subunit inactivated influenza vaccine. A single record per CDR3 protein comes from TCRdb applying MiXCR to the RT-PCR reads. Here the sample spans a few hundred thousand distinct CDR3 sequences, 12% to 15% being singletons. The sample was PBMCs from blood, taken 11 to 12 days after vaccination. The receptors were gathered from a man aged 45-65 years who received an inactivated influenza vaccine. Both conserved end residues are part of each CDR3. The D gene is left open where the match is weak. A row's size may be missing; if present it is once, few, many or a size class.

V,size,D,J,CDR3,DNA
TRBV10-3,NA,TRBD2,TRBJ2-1,CAISTSGISYNEQFF,TGTGCCATCTCGACTAGCGGGATTTCCTACAATGAGCAGTTCTTC
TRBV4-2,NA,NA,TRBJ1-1,CASSQETLNTEAFF,TGTGCCAGCAGCCAAGAGACGTTGAACACTGAAGCTTTCTTT
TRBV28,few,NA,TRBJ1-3,CASSFLLLQGGGNTIYF,TGTGCCAGCAGTTTCCTTCTACTTCAGGGTGGTGGAAACACCATATATTTT
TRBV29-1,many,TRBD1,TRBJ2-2,CSASPQGAGPANTGELFF,TGCAGCGCCTCCCCGCAGGGGGCGGGCCCCGCGAACACCGGGGAGCTGTTTTTT
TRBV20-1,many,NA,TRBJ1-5,CSASQDQNQPQHF,TGCAGTGCTAGTCAGGACCAAAATCAGCCCCAGCATTTT
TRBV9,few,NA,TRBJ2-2,CASSFGSSTGELFF,TGTGCCAGCAGCTTTGGCTCAAGCACCGGGGAGCTGTTTTTT
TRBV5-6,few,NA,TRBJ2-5,CASSLVGGWETQYF,TGTGCCAGCAGCTTGGTTGGGGGATGGGAGACCCAGTACTTC
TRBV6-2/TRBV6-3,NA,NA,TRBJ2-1,CASTYQDFVEQFF,TGTGCCAGCACTTACCAGGACTTTGTTGAGCAGTTCTTC
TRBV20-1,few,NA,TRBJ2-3,CSARDLERPTDTQYF,TGCAGTGCTAGAGATCTGGAGCGTCCCACAGATACGCAGTATTTT
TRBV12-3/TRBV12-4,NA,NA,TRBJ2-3,CASRSGLSSSTDTQYF,TGTGCCAGCAGATCGGGACTGTCCTCTAGCACAGATACGCAGTATTTT
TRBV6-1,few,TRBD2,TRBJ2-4,CASSSGAVLAKNIQYF,TGTGCCAGCAGTAGCGGGGCGGTGCTAGCCAAAAACATTCAGTACTTC
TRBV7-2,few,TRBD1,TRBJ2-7,CASSQLLGTGNTDEQYF,TGTGCCAGCAGCCAACTTTTAGGGACAGGAAACACGGACGAGCAGTACTTC
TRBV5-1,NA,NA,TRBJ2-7,CASSGGQAYEQYF,TGCGCCAGCAGCGGGGGACAAGCCTACGAGCAGTACTTC
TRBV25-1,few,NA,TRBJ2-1,CASSDLDGRVNEQFF,TGTGCCAGCAGTGATCTTGACGGGAGAGTAAATGAGCAGTTCTTC
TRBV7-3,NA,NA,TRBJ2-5,CASSLRGLSQETQYF,TGTGCCAGCAGCTTAAGGGGGCTCTCCCAAGAGACCCAGTACTTC
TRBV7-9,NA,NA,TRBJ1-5,CASSPPGPIWNQPQHF,TGTGCCAGCAGTCCGCCCGGGCCCATTTGGAATCAGCCCCAGCATTTT